These 5 T cell receptor beta chains were sequenced from one sample in a study of T cells after yellow fever vaccination (dated by TCRdb to the late 2010s). Library creation used 5' RACE. Sequencing was carried out with an Illumina HiSeq 2500. TCRdb applied fastp at Q25 and MiXCR to the public reads, then kept only in-frame beta chains. Rows are combined by CDR3 protein, so each entry shows the most common genes and DNA. The sample profile shows about 74,000 distinct CDR3 sequences; around 7% of them were found once. The leading ten clones occupy 30% to 45% of the sample. The sample's treatment or condition, from its label and the paper: live attenuated yellow fever vaccine strain. The specimen was CD8+ T cells sorted from PBMCs, collected about 5 days after the first yellow fever vaccination. These receptors were obtained from a man in his late teens or twenties who received the YFV17D yellow fever vaccine.

This clonotype appeared a few times. The rearrangement uses TRBV29-1 and TRBJ1-1; D gene uncertain. Germline V lookup: CDR1 SQVTM, CDR2 ANQGSEA. Trimming removed 7 bases at V and 5 bases at J, with 11 bases between. The CDR3 extends over 11 amino acids. The CDR3 here is CSAAHRTEAFF. The DNA for the CDR3 is TGCAGCGCTGCCCATCGGACTGAAGCTTTCTTT.

The chain carries TRBV6-2 or TRBV6-3 and TRBJ1-4, with a tentative D call TRBD1 (6 bases). This CDR3 has 12 amino acids. With 10 bases removed from V and 4 bases from J, the gap between germline ends came to 10 bases. The V gene's germline CDR1 is MNHEY and CDR2 SVGEGT. CDR3 region: CATRTVNEKLFF. Here the CDR3 DNA reads TGTGCCACACGGACAGTTAATGAAAAACTGTTTTTT.

This clonotype was detected many times. V usage is TRBV7-9 and J usage is TRBJ1-4; possibly TRBD1 for D (6 bases). The CDR3 is made up of 17 amino acids. Trimming removed 5 bases from V and 3 bases from J, with 19 bases in between. CDR1 and CDR2 (germline): SEHNR, FQNEAQ (reference sequence). CDR3 sequence (DNA): TGTGCCAGCAGCATTAGCGGCGGGGCAGGGGCTAATGAAAAACTGTTTTTT. It translates to CASSISGGAGANEKLFF.

This clonotype has a handful of counts. The chain recombines TRBV12-5 with TRBJ2-5; 7 nucleotides align to TRBD2. Germline CDR1 LGHNT, CDR2 FRNRAP. After removal of 6 bases from V and 5 bases from J, the junction contained 18 bases not matched to a gene. The CDR3 has 17 amino acids. CDR3 in DNA: TGTGCTAGTGGCTCTACCAACACGACTAGCCCATGGGAGACCCAGTACTTC. The encoded protein is CASGSTNTTSPWETQYF.

This clonotype has at least ten counts. This rearrangement joins TRBV7-8 to TRBJ2-5; possibly TRBD2 for D (5 bases). V gave up 5 bases and J gave up 5 bases, with 12 bases separating them. The CDR3 has 13 residues. Germline V gives CDR1 SGHVS, CDR2 FQNEAQ. The CDR3 coding sequence is TGTGCCAGCAGCCCAACTAGTGGTGAGACCCAGTACTTC. It yields the protein CASSPTSGETQYF. Looking up the rest from reference TRBV7-8 and TRBJ2-5 gives the full variable domain: GAGVSQSPRYKVAKRGQDVALRCDPISGHVSLFWYQQALGQGPEFLTYFQNEAQLDKSGLPSDRFFAERPEGSVSTLKIQRTQQEDSAVYLCASSPTSGETQYFGPGTRLLVL.